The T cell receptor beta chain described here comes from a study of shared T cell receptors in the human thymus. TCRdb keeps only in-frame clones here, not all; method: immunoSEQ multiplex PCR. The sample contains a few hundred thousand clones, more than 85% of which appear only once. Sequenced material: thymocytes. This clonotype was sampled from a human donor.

The CDR3 coding sequence is TGTGCCAGTATCTCTCCTGGGGCTGTGAACACTGAAGCTTTCTTT. Amino acids: CASISPGAVNTEAFF. V gene TRBV19 combines with J gene TRBJ1-1, with a tentative D call TRBD1 (5 bases). V was shortened by 7 bases and J by 0 bases, with 15 bases between the two germline ends. The CDR3 contains 15 residues. Germline lookup yields CDR1 LNHDA and CDR2 SQIVND (reference sequence).